This record looks at one T cell receptor (beta chain) sequence and its context. Patients with uncontrolled infections, other autoimmune diseases, pregnancy or lactation were excluded. This sample holds PBMCs from approximately 10 ml fresh peripheral blood. Amplified regions were TCR beta CDR3 sequences from RNA transcripts. The HTBI primer set was used in a first-round RT-PCR of the TCR CDR3. One entry per CDR3 protein, called by TCRdb with MiXCR from the multiplex PCR reads. The table lists around 360,000 distinct CDR3 sequences, 15% of them singletons. This sample was included in a study of T cells in Graves' hyperthyroidism and ophthalmopathy. CDR1 and CDR2 from the germline V gene are KGHSH and LQKENI. V trimming: 1 base; J trimming: 0 bases; junction bases outside the gene matches: 6. There are 18 residues in the CDR3.

Sequencing input: blood. The receptor was derived from a woman aged 55-75 years with Graves' ophthalmopathy. The gene calls are TRBV18 and TRBJ2-7; 13 bases match TRBD2. As DNA, the CDR3 is TGTGCCAGCTCACCACGGACTAGCGGGGGCCTCCGCTCCTACGAGCAGTACTTC. Its translation: CASSPRTSGGLRSYEQYF.